Below, 2 T cell receptor beta chains from the same sample are listed, as sequenced in a study of T cell repertoires in cytomegalovirus infection. TCRdb processed the reads anew with MiXCR; each CDR3 protein has one entry. The sample includes 700,000 to 850,000 distinct CDR3 sequences, about 31% of them seen just once. No antigens are known for them. The sample here was cultured CD8+ T cells from PBMCs, taken from culture after CMV antigen stimulation. Receptors were obtained from a human donor in good health (CMV status not recorded). Some clones in this sample may be carry-over from other donors' samples.

V and J are TRBV5-6 and TRBJ2-7; D remains ambiguous. V lost 3 bases and J 7 bases, leaving 8 bases between the germline ends. CDR1 is SGHDT and CDR2 is YYEEEE in the germline V gene. CDR3 length: 11 amino acids. CDR3 sequence: CASSSAREQYV. As DNA, the CDR3 is TGTGCCAGCAGCTCAGCGCGAGAGCAGTACGTC.

The CDR3 DNA reads as TGTGCCAGCAGCTGGGTCCCGGGACAGAACTATGGCTACACCTTC. This translates into CASSWVPGQNYGYTF. The rearrangement joins TRBV7-3 to TRBJ1-2, with 7 bases aligning to TRBD1. The CDR3 runs to 15 residues. The germline V gene has CDR1 SGHTA and CDR2 FQGTGA. After removal of 4 bases from V and 2 bases from J, the junction contained 7 bases not matched to a gene.